The sequence of this T cell receptor beta chain was determined in a study of blood T cells in healthy people across ages. Across the whole study: About one barcoded beta molecule per two T cells was captured by template switching. Study observations and caveats: Diversity estimated from one million T cells was considered an underestimate.

This CDR3 is built from 14 residues. V was trimmed by 0 bases and J by 7 bases, leaving 12 bases between them. The germline gives CDR1 MGHRA, CDR2 YSYEKL. Donors gave about 10 milliliters of peripheral blood apiece. With a J-beta primer mix and a sample-barcoded 5' primer, a second PCR ran 7 to 11 cycles. Template switching added a 12-random-nucleotide identifier to every cDNA molecule. TCRdb independently ran MiXCR on the 5' RACE reads; one entry per CDR3 protein. The data hold around 1,600,000 distinct CDR3 sequences, with approximately 42% observed a single time. This clonotype has only one observation. The antigen is unknown.

This sequence originates from a woman aged 18-29 years in good health. Source material: blood. This chain links TRBV4-1 with TRBJ1-1; D is unresolved. The CDR3 is CASSQDYVFGEAFF. DNA for the CDR3: TGCGCCAGCAGCCAAGATTACGTTTTCGGTGAAGCTTTCTTT.